Shown below are 15 T cell receptor beta chains from a single sample sequenced in a study of blood T cell dynamics during melanoma immunotherapy. Sequenced by immunoSEQ multiplex PCR; TCRdb stores in-frame clones only, minus some. The sample gives 25,000 to 30,000 clones, approximately 83% of which show up once; under 13% is in the top ten. Regarding time point: week 3, after first cycle of checkpoint inhibitor. The material sequenced was blood, taken from a patient treated with checkpoint blockade. These receptors all stem from a human donor with melanoma.

The V gene is TRBV2, the J gene TRBJ2-3; 7 bases line up with TRBD2. J lost 5 bases, V lost 7 bases, and 9 bases had no gene match. The CDR3 contains 14 residues. Germline CDR1 and CDR2: SNHLY and FYNNEI. The CDR3 region is CASIVGREKDTQYF. The CDR3 coding sequence is TGTGCCAGCATTGTAGGGCGGGAGAAAGATACGCAGTATTTT.

This clone was seen just once. This chain joins TRBV6-5 and TRBJ1-1; D call uncertain. The germline V gene encodes CDR1 MNHEY and CDR2 SVGAGI. With 6 bases removed from V and 4 bases from J, the gap between germline ends came to 12 bases. CDR3 length: 13 residues. The chain's CDR3 is CASSQTKFTEAFF. The CDR3, as DNA: TGTGCCAGCAGCCAAACGAAGTTCACTGAAGCTTTCTTT.

This clone was observed a handful of times. CDR3 residues: CASSLVGEAFF. Here the CDR3 DNA reads TGTGCCAGCAGCCTTGTAGGTGAAGCTTTCTTT. V gene TRBV2 combines with J gene TRBJ1-1; no clear D gene. The CDR3 runs 11 residues. V was pared by 6 bases and J by 7 bases, with 9 bases between. Germline-derived CDR1 and CDR2 are SNHLY and FYNNEI. Full variable domain (rest looked up from reference TRBV2 and TRBJ1-1): EPEVTQTPSHQVTQMGQEVILRCVPISNHLYFYWYRQILGQKVEFLVSFYNNEISEKSEIFDDQFSVERPDGSNFTLKIRSTKLEDSAMYFCASSLVGEAFFGQGTRLTVV.

The chain joins TRBV6-5 to TRBJ2-7; D gene ambiguous. The germline CDR1 and CDR2 sequences are MNHEY and SVGAGI. Deletions cut 2 bases from V and 0 bases from J, with 5 bases between. The CDR3 totals 13 residues. The CDR3 protein is CASSYRSSYEQYF. CDR3 nucleotide sequence: TGTGCCAGCAGTTACCGGAGCTCCTACGAGCAGTACTTC.

For this clone: Compared with germline, one end of the junction differs, possibly owing to a read error. V usage is TRBV11-2 and J usage is TRBJ2-3, with D perhaps TRBD1 or TRBD2 (5 bases each). The CDR3 is 11 amino acids. The germline V gene has CDR1 SGHAT and CDR2 FQNNGV. Written as DNA, the CDR3 is TGTGCCAGCAGCAGAGAAGGGACGCCGTATTTT. Translated: CASSREGTPYF.

The rearrangement links TRBV7-9 to TRBJ2-4; weak D call: TRBD1 (6 bases). Trimming took off 1 base at V and 6 bases at J, with 13 bases between the two ends. The CDR3 is made up of 15 amino acids. Per the germline V gene, CDR1 is SEHNR and CDR2 is FQNEAQ (reference sequence). The CDR3 reads CASSLDGTPLNIQYF. The CDR3 nucleotides read TGTGCCAGCAGCTTAGACGGGACACCTTTAAACATTCAGTACTTC.

The rearrangement joins TRBV19 to TRBJ2-1; 10 nucleotides agree with TRBD2. J was trimmed by 6 bases and V by 5 bases; bases with no gene match: 10. CDR1 and CDR2 from the germline V gene are LNHDA and SQIVND (reference sequence). The length of the CDR3 is 16 residues. The DNA for the CDR3 is TGTGCCAGTAGTTCCGCGGCCGGGACTAGCGTCAATGAGCAGTTCTTC. Its translation is CASSSAAGTSVNEQFF.

CDR3 sequence reads: CASSSRPQGNTEAFF. The DNA for the CDR3 is TGTGCCAGCAGCTCTCGGCCCCAGGGGAACACTGAAGCTTTCTTT. The rearrangement links TRBV7-9 to TRBJ1-1; D might be TRBD1 (5 bases). V was trimmed by 4 bases and J by 1 base, leaving 13 bases between them. The CDR3 spans 15 residues. CDR1 is SEHNR, CDR2 FQNEAQ, per germline (reference sequence).

The chain links TRBV6-1 to TRBJ1-1; D gene ambiguous. The CDR3 loop spans 13 amino acids. CDR1 and CDR2 from the germline V gene are MNHNS and SASEGT. V lost 2 bases and J lost 11, with 15 bases in between. The CDR3 coding sequence is TGTGCCAGCAGTGAACTGGGCCGGACCGGGGCTTTCTTT. Amino acid sequence: CASSELGRTGAFF.

The rearrangement links TRBV2 to TRBJ1-5, with no clear D. V gave up 4 bases and J gave up 3 bases, with 7 bases separating them. Germline V gene data show CDR1 as SNHLY and CDR2 as FYNNEI. CDR3 length: 13 amino acids. Here the CDR3 DNA reads TGTGCCAGCAGTGGACGGAACAATCAGCCCCAGCATTTT. This sequence encodes CASSGRNNQPQHF. Full variable domain (outside the CDR3, taken from reference TRBV2 and TRBJ1-5): EPEVTQTPSHQVTQMGQEVILRCVPISNHLYFYWYRQILGQKVEFLVSFYNNEISEKSEIFDDQFSVERPDGSNFTLKIRSTKLEDSAMYFCASSGRNNQPQHFGDGTRLSIL.

This chain uses TRBV7-2 with TRBJ1-1, with a possible D match to TRBD1 (5 bases). Trimming took 5 bases from V and 1 from J, leaving 11 bases between them. There are 14 residues in the CDR3. CDR1 and CDR2 (germline): SGHTA, FQGNSA. The chain's CDR3 is CASSQLGPNTEAFF. CDR3 in DNA: TGTGCCAGCAGCCAATTGGGACCGAACACTGAAGCTTTCTTT. The full variable domain, with the rest looked up from reference TRBV7-2 and TRBJ1-1, is GAGVSQSPSNKVTEKGKDVELRCDPISGHTALYWYRQSLGQGLEFLIYFQGNSAPDKSGLPSDRFSAERTGGSVSTLTIQRTQQEDSAVYLCASSQLGPNTEAFFGQGTRLTVV.

The V gene is TRBV19, the J gene TRBJ2-1, with TRBD2 matching over 7 bases. J lost 2 bases, V lost 5 bases, and 9 bases had no gene match. Germline assignment: CDR1 LNHDA and CDR2 SQIVND (reference sequence). CDR3 size: 16 residues. The CDR3 is CASSPAGGGAYNEQFF. CDR3 sequence (DNA): TGTGCCAGTAGTCCGGCTGGGGGGGGAGCCTACAATGAGCAGTTCTTC.

This chain joins TRBV29-1 and TRBJ2-1; 10 bases are a match to TRBD2. Looked up from germline, CDR1 is SQVTM and CDR2 is ANQGSEA. Losses at the gene ends were 5 bases for V and 15 bases for J; bases not matched to a gene: 10. The CDR3 consists of 12 residues. This CDR3 reads CSVLTSGTSWFF. CDR3 coding DNA: TGCAGCGTTTTAACTAGCGGGACCTCATGGTTCTTC.

This clone was recorded a few times. The chain couples TRBV5-1 to TRBJ2-3, with a possible D match to TRBD2 (5 bases). Germline CDR1 is SGHRS and CDR2 is YFSETQ. CDR3 length equals 14 residues. The V and J ends lost 2 bases and 0 bases respectively, with 7 bases between them. The CDR3 sequence is CASSFEGSTDTQYF. DNA for the CDR3: TGCGCCAGCAGCTTTGAGGGAAGCACAGATACGCAGTATTTT.

CDR3 DNA: TGTGCCATCAGGGCCTCCGGGACTAGCGGAGATACGCAGTATTTT. Translating it yields CAIRASGTSGDTQYF. V and J are TRBV10-3 and TRBJ2-3; 11 nucleotides match TRBD2. Per the germline V gene, CDR1 is ENHRY and CDR2 is SYGVKD. The CDR3 covers 15 residues. Trimming took 6 bases from V and 5 from J; bases not matched to a gene: 7.